The 32 T cell receptor beta chains in this list originate from one sample, sequenced in a study of blood T cell repertoires in COVID-19 (dated by TCRdb to 2020 to 2021). Receptor libraries were prepared by the immunoSEQ multiplex PCR assay. The table was pulled from immuneACCESS by TCRdb, which kept in-frame rearrangements only. Such tables lose some clones; where checked, under half of the loss comes from unresolved V genes, and the rest has no known cause. The sample yields 90,000 to 100,000 clones; 70% to 85% were counted once. The ten largest account for about a tenth of the sample. Sequenced input: peripheral blood. Source of these receptors: a man in his 70s with active or convalescent COVID-19.

V usage is TRBV11-3 and J usage is TRBJ2-3, with a possible D match to TRBD1 (5 bases). CDR3 size: 16 residues. Trimming shortened V by 1 base and J by 0 bases, and 11 bases separated the two germline ends. Germline V gene data show CDR1 as SGHNT and CDR2 as YENEEA. This chain's CDR3 is CASSLGVGPSTDTQYF. CDR3 coding DNA: TGTGCCAGCAGCTTAGGTGTGGGGCCTAGCACAGATACGCAGTATTTT.

The table lists this clone with a few counts. The chain links TRBV12-3 or TRBV12-4 to TRBJ1-1; TRBD1 aligns across 7 bases. Trimming took 5 bases from V and 4 from J; bases not matched to a gene: 4. This CDR3 spans 13 amino acids. CDR3 region: CASSPQGVTEAFF. The DNA of the CDR3 is TGTGCCAGCAGTCCCCAGGGGGTCACTGAAGCTTTCTTT.

V is TRBV19 and J is TRBJ2-5; TRBD1 matches 9 bases. There are 17 residues in the CDR3. The germline gives CDR1 LNHDA, CDR2 SQIVND (reference sequence). The J segment lost 3 bases and the V segment lost 4 bases, leaving 12 bases of the junction unmatched. The DNA of the CDR3 is TGTGCCAGTAGTAGAGGGAGTCCGGGACAGGGAAAAGAGACCCAGTACTTC. This gives the protein CASSRGSPGQGKETQYF.

This clone was seen only once. The gene calls are TRBV19 and TRBJ1-2; the D is unclear. The V gene's germline CDR1 is LNHDA and CDR2 SQIVND (reference sequence). This CDR3 is 16 amino acids long. Trimming took 5 bases from V and 8 from J, leaving 24 bases between them. The CDR3 region has the DNA TGTGCCAGTAGTGCCGCCCCCGGCCTCAGGAGGATAGGCTACACCTTC. Amino acids: CASSAAPGLRRIGYTF.

The rearrangement uses TRBV7-2 and TRBJ2-2; the D is unclear. Germline CDR1 and CDR2: SGHTA and FQGNSA. The CDR3 covers 14 residues. V was shortened by 1 base and J by 4 bases, with 7 bases between the two germline ends. The CDR3: CASSLVSGTGELFF. Written as DNA, the CDR3 is TGTGCCAGCAGCTTAGTATCAGGCACCGGGGAGCTGTTTTTT. The entire variable domain, with the rest obtained from reference TRBV7-2 and TRBJ2-2, is as follows: GAGVSQSPSNKVTEKGKDVELRCDPISGHTALYWYRQSLGQGLEFLIYFQGNSAPDKSGLPSDRFSAERTGGSVSTLTIQRTQQEDSAVYLCASSLVSGTGELFFGEGSRLTVL.

This clone was recorded only once. The rearrangement links TRBV21-1 to TRBJ1-1; no check of the table's D call, TRBD1, against the DNA was made. TRBV21-1 is a listed pseudogene. The CDR3 is made up of 15 amino acids. For the CDR3, the DNA is TGTGCCAGCAGCAATCGAGGACACACGAACACTGAAGCTTTCTTT. It yields the protein CASSNRGHTNTEAFF.

V usage is TRBV7-9 and J usage is TRBJ2-3; 10 bases match TRBD1. The CDR3 is 15 residues long. The germline CDR1 and CDR2 sequences are SEHNR and FQNEAQ (reference sequence). V lost 2 bases, J lost 3 bases, and 2 bases stayed unmatched. Here the CDR3 DNA reads TGTGCCAGCAGCTTACAGGGACAGGGGACAGATACGCAGTATTTT. This sequence encodes CASSLQGQGTDTQYF.

The table lists this clone with a count of one. J is TRBJ2-3 and V is TRBV7-2; D might be TRBD1 (5 bases). V gave up 0 bases and J gave up 1 base, with 11 bases separating them. This CDR3 is built from 16 residues. The germline V gene encodes CDR1 SGHTA and CDR2 FQGNSA. CDR3 amino acids: CASSLAKGRRTDTQYF. The CDR3 region has the DNA TGTGCCAGCAGCTTAGCGAAGGGGCGACGCACAGATACGCAGTATTTT.

The chain recombines TRBV21-1 with TRBJ2-3; TRBD2, the table's D call, lacks a check against the DNA. TRBV21-1 is annotated as a pseudogene. The CDR3 loop spans 16 amino acids. CDR3 region: CASSTQTSRLTDTQYF. CDR3 DNA sequence: TGTGCCAGCAGCACTCAGACTAGCCGTTTAACAGATACGCAGTATTTT.

This clone showed up just a few times. The chain recombines TRBV12-3 or TRBV12-4 with TRBJ1-1; D is unclear. The CDR3 length is 12 residues. Trimming took off 0 bases at V and 7 bases at J, with 6 bases between the two ends. CDR3 sequence: CASSLAEYEAFF. CDR3 coding DNA: TGTGCCAGCAGTTTAGCGGAGTATGAAGCTTTCTTT.

V and J are TRBV6-5 and TRBJ1-2; 7 bases fit TRBD1. V shed 7 bases, J shed 6 bases, and the junction held 11 bases outside the gene matches. This CDR3 comprises 14 residues. The V gene's germline CDR1 is MNHEY and CDR2 SVGAGI. The CDR3 sequence is CASTRDRGENGYTF. CDR3 nucleotide sequence: TGTGCCAGCACTAGGGACAGAGGTGAGAATGGCTACACCTTC.

There are a few counts of this clone. This chain connects TRBV30 to TRBJ1-2, with D tentatively TRBD1 (5 bases). This CDR3 spans 11 amino acids. The germline V gene encodes CDR1 GTSNPN and CDR2 SVGIG (reference sequence). The germline V and J ends were trimmed by 5 bases and 7 bases, with 11 bases remaining between them. The CDR3 loop reads CAWSAGFGYTF. As DNA, the CDR3 is TGTGCCTGGTCGGCAGGGTTTGGCTACACCTTC.

This clone has just a few counts. This CDR3 is missing its conserved last phenylalanine or tryptophan, likely due to a read error. No DNA is shown, since the ends of the CDR3 on it are uncertain; the CDR3 is the one TCRdb lists. This chain connects TRBV10-1 to TRBJ2-7; whether TRBD2, the table's D call, matches the DNA was not checked. CDR1 is WNHNN, CDR2 SYGVQD, per germline (reference sequence). Inclusive of both ends, the CDR3 amounts to 11 amino acids. The CDR3 sequence: CASTPLRGLTI.

This sequence joins TRBV5-1 and TRBJ2-5; 8 bases align to TRBD2. The CDR3 contains 17 residues. V shed 3 bases, J shed 1 base, and the junction held 11 bases outside the gene matches. Germline V CDR1 and CDR2: SGHRS, YFSETQ. The CDR3 coding sequence is TGCGCCAGCAGCTGGCCGCTGGGCGGGGGGCCCCAAGAGACCCAGTACTTC. This encodes CASSWPLGGGPQETQYF.

This clone was recorded a few times. This rearrangement joins TRBV11-2 to TRBJ2-7; no clear D. Germline V gene lookup returns CDR1 SGHAT and CDR2 FQNNGV. V gave up 5 bases and J gave up 2 bases, with 4 bases separating them. This CDR3 has 11 residues. The CDR3 region is CASSRAYEQYF. CDR3 in DNA: TGTGCCAGCAGCCGGGCCTACGAGCAGTACTTC. The complete variable domain, with remaining parts taken from reference TRBV11-2 and TRBJ2-7, reads EAGVAQSPRYKIIEKRQSVAFWCNPISGHATLYWYQQILGQGPKLLIQFQNNGVVDDSQLPKDRFSAERLKGVDSTLKIQPAKLEDSAVYLCASSRAYEQYFGPGTRLTVT.

V is TRBV5-4 and J is TRBJ2-7; a possible D gene is TRBD1 (5 bases). With 0 bases removed from V and 0 bases from J, the gap between germline ends came to 13 bases. This CDR3 comprises 16 residues. Germline-derived CDR1 and CDR2 are SGHNT and YYREEE (reference sequence). CDR3 loop: CASSLGAGQSSYEQYF. Here the CDR3 DNA reads TGTGCCAGCAGCTTGGGTGCAGGACAAAGCTCCTACGAGCAGTACTTC. The complete variable domain, with remaining parts taken from reference TRBV5-4 and TRBJ2-7, reads ETGVTQSPTHLIKTRGQQVTLRCSSQSGHNTVSWYQQALGQGPQFIFQYYREEENGRGNFPPRFSGLQFPNYSSELNVNALELDDSALYLCASSLGAGQSSYEQYFGPGTRLTVT.

This clone occurred a few times. V usage is TRBV12-3 or TRBV12-4 and J usage is TRBJ2-2; 8 bases agree with TRBD1. There are 13 residues in the CDR3. The V and J ends lost 4 bases and 5 bases, in that order; junction bases with no gene match: 0. The CDR3 DNA is TGTGCCAGCAGTTGGACAGGGACCGGGGAGCTGTTTTTT. This translates into CASSWTGTGELFF.

The chain carries TRBV19 and TRBJ2-5; tentative D call: TRBD2 (6 bases). Trimming left V 5 bases short and J 6 bases short, with 22 bases between. The V gene's germline CDR1 is LNHDA and CDR2 SQIVND (reference sequence). This CDR3 comprises 16 residues. Here the CDR3 reads CASSLSPGLGAKTQYF. The CDR3 DNA reads as TGTGCCAGTAGTTTATCTCCGGGACTCGGGGCTAAGACCCAGTACTTC.

The chain couples TRBV3-1 (or the pseudogene TRBV3-2) to TRBJ2-6, with 8 bases lining up with TRBD1. V trimming: 4 bases; J trimming: 12 bases; junction bases outside the gene matches: 5. Germline lookup yields CDR1 LGHDT and CDR2 YNNKEL (reference sequence). CDR3 length: 13 residues. The CDR3 nucleotides read TGTGCCAGCAGCCCTACCGGGACAGGCGTCCTGACTTTC. Amino acids: CASSPTGTGVLTF.

The V call is TRBV7-9, the J call TRBJ2-1; 12 nucleotides match TRBD1. Trimming took 5 bases from V and 7 from J; bases not matched to a gene: 6. Germline-derived CDR1 and CDR2 are SEHNR and FQNEAQ (reference sequence). This CDR3 is built from 15 residues. The CDR3 nucleotides read TGTGCCAGCAGCGAGGGACAGGGGGCATTGAATGAGCAGTTCTTC. This sequence encodes CASSEGQGALNEQFF.

This clone was counted between two and nine times. This rearrangement joins TRBV6-5 to TRBJ2-7, with 7 bases that match TRBD1. CDR3 length equals 15 residues. In germline, CDR1 is MNHEY, CDR2 SVGAGI. J was trimmed by 6 bases and V by 6 bases; bases with no gene match: 14. CDR3 nucleotide sequence: TGTGCCAGCAGCCCCCAGACAGGGTCGTTCGGCGAGCAGTACTTC. It is translated as CASSPQTGSFGEQYF.

V and J are TRBV27 and TRBJ1-4, with D hard to call. This CDR3 has 17 amino acids. Germline CDR1 is MNHEY and CDR2 is SMNVEV (reference sequence). V lost 5 bases to trimming and J lost 1 base, with 17 bases between them. The CDR3 DNA sequence: TGTGCCAGCAGTACCGTGGGAGGCAGCAGAACTAATGAAAAACTGTTTTTT. Residues: CASSTVGGSRTNEKLFF.

This clone was seen a single time. The V gene is TRBV29-1, the J gene TRBJ2-1; TRBD1 agrees at 7 bases. Germline CDR1 and CDR2: SQVTM and ANQGSEA. V lost 7 bases, J lost 5 bases, and 8 bases stayed unmatched. This CDR3 contains 13 residues. CDR3 nucleotide sequence: TGCAGCGGAGGGGGCCGGTATGACAATGAGCAGTTCTTC. Translated, it gives CSGGGRYDNEQFF.

The chain combines TRBV9 with TRBJ2-7; 9 positions match TRBD1. Germline V gene data show CDR1 as SGDLS and CDR2 as YYNGEE. J was trimmed by 2 bases and V by 4 bases; bases with no gene match: 4. The CDR3 has 14 amino acids. The CDR3: CASSLRTGAYEQYF. CDR3 sequence (DNA): TGTGCCAGCAGCCTAAGGACAGGGGCCTACGAGCAGTACTTC.

The chain combines TRBV5-1 with TRBJ2-5; D gene unclear. The germline V and J ends were trimmed by 0 bases and 1 base, with 10 bases remaining between them. The CDR3 consists of 15 residues. CDR1 and CDR2 from the germline V gene are SGHRS and YFSETQ. DNA for the CDR3: TGCGCCAGCAGCTTGGCCGCCAGGCGCCAAGAGACCCAGTACTTC. Protein sequence: CASSLAARRQETQYF. The full variable domain, with the rest looked up from reference TRBV5-1 and TRBJ2-5, is KAGVTQTPRYLIKTRGQQVTLSCSPISGHRSVSWYQQTPGQGLQFLFEYFSETQRNKGNFPGRFSGRQFSNSRSEMNVSTLELGDSALYLCASSLAARRQETQYFGPGTRLLVL.

In its sample, this clone was seen once. The V gene is TRBV2, the J gene TRBJ1-6; D might be TRBD1 (5 bases). Germline V gene lookup returns CDR1 SNHLY and CDR2 FYNNEI. The V gene lost 6 bases and the J gene lost 8 bases, with 14 bases spanning the gap. The CDR3 is 14 residues long. The CDR3 region has the DNA TGTGCCAGCAGACCAGACAGATACGATTCACCCCTCCACTTT. Its translation: CASRPDRYDSPLHF. Filled out from reference TRBV2 and TRBJ1-6, the complete variable domain reads EPEVTQTPSHQVTQMGQEVILRCVPISNHLYFYWYRQILGQKVEFLVSFYNNEISEKSEIFDDQFSVERPDGSNFTLKIRSTKLEDSAMYFCASRPDRYDSPLHFGNGTRLTVT.

This clone has a handful of counts. J is TRBJ2-5 and V is TRBV29-1; unclear D gene. The V end lost 4 bases, the J end lost 5 bases, and 5 bases lay between the germline ends. The CDR3 extends over 10 amino acids. From germline, CDR1 is SQVTM and CDR2 ANQGSEA. This CDR3 reads CSVGQETQYF. CDR3 DNA sequence: TGCAGCGTTGGCCAGGAGACCCAGTACTTC. Full variable domain (outside the CDR3, taken from reference TRBV29-1 and TRBJ2-5): SAVISQKPSRDICQRGTSLTIQCQVDSQVTMMFWYRQQPGQSLTLIATANQGSEATYESGFVIDKFPISRPNLTFSTLTVSNMSPEDSSIYLCSVGQETQYFGPGTRLLVL.

V and J are TRBV19 and TRBJ2-3; 10 nucleotides align to TRBD2. Germline V gives CDR1 LNHDA, CDR2 SQIVND (reference sequence). The CDR3 is 18 residues long. The V segment lost 0 bases and the J segment 1 base; nucleotides outside the gene matches: 7. CDR3 in amino acids: CASSIERVLAGGTDTQYF. In DNA form, the CDR3 reads TGTGCCAGTAGTATAGAACGAGTCCTAGCGGGGGGCACAGATACGCAGTATTTT.

The chain joins TRBV29-1 to TRBJ1-2, with 7 positions matching TRBD1. Germline trimming cut 6 bases from V and 5 bases from J; bases unmatched to any gene: 6. The CDR3 is 12 amino acids. Germline CDR1 SQVTM, CDR2 ANQGSEA. In DNA, the CDR3 is TGCAGCGTGCGTACAGGGGCATATGGCTACACCTTC. Protein product: CSVRTGAYGYTF.

This clone was observed a few times. V usage is TRBV19 and J usage is TRBJ2-3, with 7 bases aligning to TRBD1. Germline CDR1 LNHDA, CDR2 SQIVND (reference sequence). The CDR3 sequence is 14 residues long. The ends lost 7 bases at V and 1 base at J; junction bases unmatched: 5. CDR3 loop: CASTTGEGTDTQYF. CDR3 DNA sequence: TGTGCCAGTACCACAGGGGAAGGCACAGATACGCAGTATTTT. Complete variable domain (other parts from reference TRBV19 and TRBJ2-3): DGGITQSPKYLFRKEGQNVTLSCEQNLNHDAMYWYRQDPGQGLRLIYYSQIVNDFQKGDIAEGYSVSREKKESFPLTVTSAQKNPTAFYLCASTTGEGTDTQYFGPGTRLTVL.

The rearrangement uses TRBV12-3 or TRBV12-4 and TRBJ2-7; 7 bases match TRBD1. J gave up 5 bases and V 5 bases, and 3 bases lay outside the gene matches. CDR3 length: 12 residues. The chain's CDR3 is CASSLGTDEQYF. CDR3 sequence (DNA): TGTGCCAGCAGTCTCGGGACAGACGAGCAGTACTTC.

This chain links TRBV19 with TRBJ2-5; the match to TRBD1 covers 9 bases. This CDR3 is built from 13 residues. With 4 bases clipped from V and 5 bases from J, the junction kept 2 bases outside the gene matches. CDR1 LNHDA and CDR2 SQIVND come from the germline V gene (reference sequence). DNA of the CDR3: TGTGCCAGTAGTACTGACAGGGGGGAGACCCAGTACTTC. This translates into CASSTDRGETQYF. Filled out from reference TRBV19 and TRBJ2-5, the complete variable domain reads DGGITQSPKYLFRKEGQNVTLSCEQNLNHDAMYWYRQDPGQGLRLIYYSQIVNDFQKGDIAEGYSVSREKKESFPLTVTSAQKNPTAFYLCASSTDRGETQYFGPGTRLLVL.